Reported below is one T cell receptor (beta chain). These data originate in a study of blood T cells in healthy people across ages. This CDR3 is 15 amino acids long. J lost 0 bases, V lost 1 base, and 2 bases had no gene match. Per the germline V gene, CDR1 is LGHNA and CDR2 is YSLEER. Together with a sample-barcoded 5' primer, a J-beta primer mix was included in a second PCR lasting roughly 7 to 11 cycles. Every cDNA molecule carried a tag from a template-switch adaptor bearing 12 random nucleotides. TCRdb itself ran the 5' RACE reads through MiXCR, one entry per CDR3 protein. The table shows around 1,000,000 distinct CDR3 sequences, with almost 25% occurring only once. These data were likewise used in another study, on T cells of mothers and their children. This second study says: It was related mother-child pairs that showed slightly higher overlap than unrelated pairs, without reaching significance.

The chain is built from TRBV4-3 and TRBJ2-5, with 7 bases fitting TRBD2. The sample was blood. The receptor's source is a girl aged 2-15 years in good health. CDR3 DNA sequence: TGCGCCAGCAGCCAAGGAGGGAGGGACCAAGAGACCCAGTACTTC. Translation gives CASSQGGRDQETQYF.